This entry concerns a single T cell receptor (beta chain). Trimming removed 4 bases from V and 5 bases from J; junction bases left unmatched: 12. Germline CDR1 SGHRS, CDR2 YFSETQ. This CDR3 has 17 residues. These data are taken from a study of PD-1 blockade in classical Hodgkin lymphoma. Each patient relapsed following autologous stem cell transplantation, and prior brentuximab vedotin exposure differed. The method was immunoSEQ multiplex PCR; TCRdb's version includes in-frame clones alone and lacks a portion of them. The profile covers nearly 25,000 clones, with 81% appearing a single time and around 20% taken by the ten largest.

The input for sequencing was peripheral blood mononuclear cells (PBMCs), taken before the second cycle of nivolumab. This TCR derives from a human donor with classical Hodgkin lymphoma. The chain couples TRBV5-1 to TRBJ2-5, with 12 positions matching TRBD2. CDR3 DNA sequence: TGCGCCAGCAGCCCACTAGCGGGGGGTACGTTCGGGGAGACCCAGTACTTC. Its translation: CASSPLAGGTFGETQYF.